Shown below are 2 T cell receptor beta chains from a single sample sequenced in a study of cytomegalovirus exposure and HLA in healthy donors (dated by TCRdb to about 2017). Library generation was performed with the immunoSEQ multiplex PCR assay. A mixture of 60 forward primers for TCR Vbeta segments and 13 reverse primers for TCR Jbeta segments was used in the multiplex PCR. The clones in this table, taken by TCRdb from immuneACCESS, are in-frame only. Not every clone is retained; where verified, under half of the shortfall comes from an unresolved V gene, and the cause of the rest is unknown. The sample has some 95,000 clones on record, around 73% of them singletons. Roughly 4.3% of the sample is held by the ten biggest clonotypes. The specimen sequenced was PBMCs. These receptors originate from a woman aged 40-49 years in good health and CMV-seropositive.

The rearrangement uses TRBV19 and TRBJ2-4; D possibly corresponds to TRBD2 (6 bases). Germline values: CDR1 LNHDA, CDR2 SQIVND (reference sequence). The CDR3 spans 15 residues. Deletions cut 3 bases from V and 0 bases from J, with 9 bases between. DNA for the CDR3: TGTGCCAGTAGTATGGGGGGACTAGCCAAAAACATTCAGTACTTC. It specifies CASSMGGLAKNIQYF.

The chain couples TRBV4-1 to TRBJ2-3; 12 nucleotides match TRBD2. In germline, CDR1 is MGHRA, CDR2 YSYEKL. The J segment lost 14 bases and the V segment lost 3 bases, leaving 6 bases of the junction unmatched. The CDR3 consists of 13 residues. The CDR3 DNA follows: TGCGCCAGCAGCCAGGAGACTAGCGGGAGTTTGTATTTT. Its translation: CASSQETSGSLYF.